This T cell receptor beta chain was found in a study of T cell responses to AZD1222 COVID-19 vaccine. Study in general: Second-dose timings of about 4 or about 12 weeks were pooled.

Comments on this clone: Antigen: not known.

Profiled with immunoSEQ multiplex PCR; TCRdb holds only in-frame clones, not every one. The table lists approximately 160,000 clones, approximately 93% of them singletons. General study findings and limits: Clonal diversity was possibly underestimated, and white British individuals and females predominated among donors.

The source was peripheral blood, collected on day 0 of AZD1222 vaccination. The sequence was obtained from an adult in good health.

CDR3 sequence reads: CASSPMGDQPQHF. The CDR3, as DNA: TGTGCCAGCTCACCGATGGGGGATCAGCCCCAGCATTTT. This chain links TRBV18 with TRBJ1-5; TRBD1 is a possible D gene (5 bases). The CDR3 covers 13 residues. V was clipped by 3 bases and J by 5 bases, with 8 bases between them. The V gene's germline CDR1 is KGHSH and CDR2 LQKENI.